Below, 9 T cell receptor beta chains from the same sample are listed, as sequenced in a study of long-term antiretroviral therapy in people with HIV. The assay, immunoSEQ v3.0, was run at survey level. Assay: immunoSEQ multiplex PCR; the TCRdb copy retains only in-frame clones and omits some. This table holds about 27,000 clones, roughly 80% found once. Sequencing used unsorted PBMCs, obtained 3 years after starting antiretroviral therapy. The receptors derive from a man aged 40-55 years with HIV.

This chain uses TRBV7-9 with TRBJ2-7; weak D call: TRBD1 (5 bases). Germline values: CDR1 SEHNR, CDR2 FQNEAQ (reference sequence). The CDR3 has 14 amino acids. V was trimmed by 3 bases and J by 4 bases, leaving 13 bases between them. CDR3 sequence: CASSFKGGAYEQYF. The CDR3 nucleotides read TGTGCCAGCAGCTTTAAAGGTGGGGCTTACGAGCAGTACTTC.

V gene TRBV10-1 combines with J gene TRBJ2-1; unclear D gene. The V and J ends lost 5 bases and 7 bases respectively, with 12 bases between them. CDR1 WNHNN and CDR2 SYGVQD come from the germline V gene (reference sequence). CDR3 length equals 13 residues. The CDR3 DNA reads TGCGCCAGCAGTCTCTATATTGGGAATGAGCAGTTCTTC. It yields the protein CASSLYIGNEQFF.

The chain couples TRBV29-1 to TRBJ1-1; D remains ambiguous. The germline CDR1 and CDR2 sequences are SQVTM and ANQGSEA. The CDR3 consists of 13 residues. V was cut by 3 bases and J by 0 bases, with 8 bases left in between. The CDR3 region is CSVDLQLNTEAFF. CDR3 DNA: TGCAGCGTTGATTTACAGCTGAACACTGAAGCTTTCTTT.

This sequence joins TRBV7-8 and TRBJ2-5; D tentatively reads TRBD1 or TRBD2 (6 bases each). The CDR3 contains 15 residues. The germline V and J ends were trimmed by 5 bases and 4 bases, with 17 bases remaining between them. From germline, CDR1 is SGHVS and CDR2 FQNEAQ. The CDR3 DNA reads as TGTGCCAGCAGCGATCCCTCGGGGGCCGGAGAGACCCAGTACTTC. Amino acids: CASSDPSGAGETQYF. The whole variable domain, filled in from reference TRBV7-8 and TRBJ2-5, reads GAGVSQSPRYKVAKRGQDVALRCDPISGHVSLFWYQQALGQGPEFLTYFQNEAQLDKSGLPSDRFFAERPEGSVSTLKIQRTQQEDSAVYLCASSDPSGAGETQYFGPGTRLLVL.

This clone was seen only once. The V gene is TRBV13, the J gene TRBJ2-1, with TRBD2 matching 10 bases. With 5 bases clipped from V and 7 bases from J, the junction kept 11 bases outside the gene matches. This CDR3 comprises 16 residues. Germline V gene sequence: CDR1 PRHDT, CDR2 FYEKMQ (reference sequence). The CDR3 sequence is CASSLPPAGGINEQFF. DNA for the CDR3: TGTGCCAGCAGCCTCCCCCCAGCGGGAGGGATAAATGAGCAGTTCTTC.

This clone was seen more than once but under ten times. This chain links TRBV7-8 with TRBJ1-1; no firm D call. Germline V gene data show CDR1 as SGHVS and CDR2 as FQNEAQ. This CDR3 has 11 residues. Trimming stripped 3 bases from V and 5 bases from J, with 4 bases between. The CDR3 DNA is TGTGCCAGCAGCTTGGGAACTGAAGCTTTCTTT. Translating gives CASSLGTEAFF.

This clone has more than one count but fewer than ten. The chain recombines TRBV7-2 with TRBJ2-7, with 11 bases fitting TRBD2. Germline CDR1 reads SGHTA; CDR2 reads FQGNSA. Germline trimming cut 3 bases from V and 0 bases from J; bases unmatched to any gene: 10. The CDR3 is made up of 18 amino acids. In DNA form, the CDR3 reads TGTGCCAGCAGCTTCCCGGGACTAGCGGTCCTGAGCTCCTACGAGCAGTACTTC. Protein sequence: CASSFPGLAVLSSYEQYF.

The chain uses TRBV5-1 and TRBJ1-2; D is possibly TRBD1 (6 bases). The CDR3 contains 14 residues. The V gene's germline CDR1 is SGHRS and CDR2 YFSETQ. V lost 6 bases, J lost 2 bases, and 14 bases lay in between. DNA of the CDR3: TGCGCCAGCACAGGGGAGAGTGGGAACTATGGCTACACCTTC. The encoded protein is CASTGESGNYGYTF.

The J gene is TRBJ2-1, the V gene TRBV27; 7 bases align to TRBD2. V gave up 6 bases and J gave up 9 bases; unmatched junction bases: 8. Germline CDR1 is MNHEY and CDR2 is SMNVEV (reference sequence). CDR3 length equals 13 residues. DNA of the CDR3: TGTGCCAGCAGCTGGGGGAGGGTAGGTGAGCAGTTCTTC. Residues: CASSWGRVGEQFF.